These 11 T cell receptor beta chains were all obtained from the same sample, sequenced in a study of early T cells in non-severe SARS-CoV-2 infection. TCRdb processed the 5' RACE reads anew with MiXCR; each CDR3 protein has one entry. Seen here are 46,000 or so distinct CDR3 sequences, 6% to 8.5% observed once, and the top ten hold just over 8%. The source material was whole blood. The receptors were sampled from an adult who was a healthcare worker with PCR-confirmed SARS-CoV-2 infection or an uninfected control (not recorded which).

This clonotype occurred a few times. The J gene is TRBJ2-7, the V gene TRBV6-6, with a tentative D call TRBD1 (5 bases). The V gene's germline CDR1 is MNHNY and CDR2 SVGAGI (reference sequence). The V end was cut by 6 bases, the J end by 7 bases, with 19 bases between. The CDR3 loop spans 14 amino acids. The CDR3 spells CASSYGGQIKEQYF. The CDR3 nucleotides read TGTGCCAGCAGCTACGGCGGACAAATTAAGGAGCAGTACTTC.

This clonotype has more than one count but fewer than ten. The chain couples TRBV5-8 to TRBJ2-7; D remains ambiguous. This CDR3 is 15 amino acids long. Germline V gives CDR1 SGHTS, CDR2 YDEGEE. The V gene lost 2 bases and the J gene lost 0 bases, with 12 bases spanning the gap. The CDR3 DNA reads TGTGCCAGCAGCTTTCAAGAGATAAGCTCCTACGAGCAGTACTTC. Residues: CASSFQEISSYEQYF.

The chain has TRBV28 and TRBJ1-1; 8 positions agree with TRBD1. The CDR3 has 16 residues. With V trimmed by 5 bases and J by 3 bases, 11 bases remained unmatched. Germline values: CDR1 MDHEN, CDR2 SYDVKM. The CDR3 coding sequence is TGTGCCAGCAGTACACACCCACAGGGGGTCTACACTGAAGCTTTCTTT. This sequence encodes CASSTHPQGVYTEAFF.

This clonotype was seen a handful of times. The chain uses TRBV19 and TRBJ2-7; the D gene could be TRBD1 or TRBD2 (5 bases each). Germline V lookup: CDR1 LNHDA, CDR2 SQIVND (reference sequence). This CDR3 contains 12 residues. Trimming left V 5 bases short and J 7 bases short, with 12 bases between. The CDR3 protein is CASSARWGEQYF. CDR3 nucleotide sequence: TGTGCCAGTAGTGCACGGTGGGGGGAGCAGTACTTC. Together with reference TRBV19 and TRBJ2-7, the CDR3 gives the full variable domain: DGGITQSPKYLFRKEGQNVTLSCEQNLNHDAMYWYRQDPGQGLRLIYYSQIVNDFQKGDIAEGYSVSREKKESFPLTVTSAQKNPTAFYLCASSARWGEQYFGPGTRLTVT.

The gene calls are TRBV21-1 and TRBJ1-2; TRBD1 was called by the table and not checked on the DNA. TRBV21-1 is a recognized pseudogene. The CDR3 has 15 amino acids. Here the CDR3 reads CASSLQGGTNYGYTF. The DNA of the CDR3 is TGTGCCAGCAGCTTACAGGGGGGGACTAACTATGGCTACACCTTC.

V usage is TRBV7-6 and J usage is TRBJ2-7; 7 bases fit TRBD2. V trimming: 1 base; J trimming: 4 bases; junction bases outside the gene matches: 1. Germline values: CDR1 SGHVS, CDR2 FNYEAQ. The CDR3 covers 13 residues. The CDR3 bases are TGTGCCAGCAGCTTAGAAGCGGGGTACGAGCAGTACTTC. Amino acids: CASSLEAGYEQYF.

This clonotype was seen at least ten times. One end of the junction does not line up with germline, which may come from a read error. The rearrangement joins TRBV10-3 to TRBJ2-4; the D gene is possibly TRBD2 (6 bases). Germline values: CDR1 ENHRY, CDR2 SYGVKD. CDR3 length: 23 amino acids. The CDR3 protein is CATSDSQGAGGCLILHVKNIQYF. In DNA form, the CDR3 reads TGTGCCACCAGTGATTCGCAGGGCGCCGGGGGATGTCTAATTCTTCACGTCAAAAACATTCAGTACTTC.

The chain joins TRBV29-1 to TRBJ2-7, with D possibly being TRBD1 (6 bases). The CDR3 contains 13 residues. Germline V gene data show CDR1 as SQVTM and CDR2 as ANQGSEA. The V and J ends lost 4 bases and 3 bases respectively, with 13 bases between them. In DNA, the CDR3 is TGCAGCGTTGGAACAGGGCTAGGCTACGAGCAGTACTTC. Translation gives CSVGTGLGYEQYF.

The J gene is TRBJ1-1, the V gene TRBV15; D unclear. The CDR3 is 14 amino acids. Trimming removed 3 bases at V and 0 bases at J, with 8 bases between. The germline V gene has CDR1 LNHNV and CDR2 YYDKDF (reference sequence). The CDR3 here is CATSSGDMNTEAFF. The DNA of the CDR3 is TGTGCCACCAGCAGTGGAGACATGAACACTGAAGCTTTCTTT. Using reference TRBV15 and TRBJ1-1 for the parts outside the CDR3, the full variable domain is DAMVIQNPRYQVTQFGKPVTLSCSQTLNHNVMYWYQQKSSQAPKLLFHYYDKDFNNEADTPDNFQSRRPNTSFCFLDIRSPGLGDTAMYLCATSSGDMNTEAFFGQGTRLTVV.

This clonotype was seen a few times. This rearrangement joins TRBV30 to TRBJ2-1; D is perhaps TRBD2 (5 bases). The CDR3 sequence is 13 residues long. Trimming cost V 6 bases and J 2 bases, with 11 bases left between them. CDR1 is GTSNPN and CDR2 is SVGIG in the germline V gene (reference sequence). This CDR3 reads CACGGQAYNEQFF. The CDR3 bases are TGTGCCTGTGGAGGTCAGGCCTACAATGAGCAGTTCTTC. The full variable domain, in which reference TRBV30 and TRBJ2-1 provide the parts outside the CDR3, is SQTIHQWPATLVQPVGSPLSLECTVEGTSNPNLYWYRQAAGRGLQLLFYSVGIGQISSEVPQNLSASRPQDRQFILSSKKLLLSDSGFYLCACGGQAYNEQFFGPGTRLTVL.

In its sample, this clonotype was seen many times. The chain has TRBV9 and TRBJ2-7, with D possibly called TRBD1 or TRBD2 (5 bases each). CDR1 and CDR2 (germline): SGDLS, YYNGEE. The CDR3 covers 13 residues. Between the trimmed V and J ends, which lost 2 bases and 1 base, there was a span of 7 bases. CDR3 DNA: TGTGCCAGCAGCGTGGGGACGTCCTACGAGCAGTACTTC. As protein: CASSVGTSYEQYF.